These 21 T cell receptor beta chains came from one sample sequenced in a study of monozygotic twins with inflammatory bowel disease. TCRdb re-called the 5' RACE reads and catalogs CDR3 proteins one per entry, DNA excluded. This table lists fewer than 110,000 distinct CDR3 sequences. Sequencing was done on a sample of blood. Source of these receptors: a human donor with ulcerative colitis or Crohn's disease, or a healthy co-twin of an affected twin (not recorded which).

The chain carries TRBV10-3 and TRBJ2-7; TCRdb indicates TRBD2, and absent DNA this call remains unverified. Germline assignment: CDR1 ENHRY and CDR2 SYGVKD. The CDR3 runs 13 residues. The CDR3 sequence: CAIRGTSGYEQYF.

The CDR3 spells CAARVGRGGEDTQYF. V usage is TRBV24-1 and J usage is TRBJ2-3; TCRdb indicates TRBD1, and absent DNA this call remains unverified. This CDR3 region has 15 residues. Germline V gene data show CDR1 as KGHDR and CDR2 as SFDVKD.

V is TRBV21-1 and J is TRBJ1-2. TRBV21-1 is noted as a pseudogene. The length of the CDR3 is 14 residues. CDR3 protein: CASSKVTDHYGYTF.

The chain uses TRBV6-1 and TRBJ2-5; TCRdb names TRBD2, which stays unverified in the absence of DNA. The CDR3 has 15 amino acids. Germline V gene sequence: CDR1 MNHNS, CDR2 SASEGT. CDR3 sequence: CASRPLAGLKETQYF.

V is TRBV4-3 and J is TRBJ2-1; as DNA is missing, the TRBD2 call by TCRdb cannot be tested. Germline V lookup: CDR1 LGHNA, CDR2 YSLEER. CDR3 length equals 17 residues. The CDR3 loop is CASSQARRAGAYNEQFF.

The CDR3 is CASRIGRGYYEQYF. V is TRBV28 and J is TRBJ2-7. CDR1 MDHEN and CDR2 SYDVKM come from the germline V gene. This CDR3 has 14 amino acids.

V is TRBV30 and J is TRBJ2-5. Germline V lookup: CDR1 GTSNPN, CDR2 SVGIG (reference sequence). CDR3 length: 12 residues. The CDR3 reads CAWTYRLGTQYF.

V is TRBV7-2 and J is TRBJ1-6. This CDR3 has 15 amino acids. Germline V lookup: CDR1 SGHTA, CDR2 FQGNSA. The CDR3 loop is CASSLLLRLDSPLHF.

The J gene is TRBJ1-5, the V gene TRBV6-1; the D call of TRBD1 rests on TCRdb alone, since no DNA is present to check it. The germline V gene has CDR1 MNHNS and CDR2 SASEGT. The CDR3 has 14 amino acids. CDR3 region: CASSQNRVNQPQHF.

The chain carries TRBV9 and TRBJ1-5; the D call from TCRdb, TRBD1, cannot be confirmed without DNA. Germline V gives CDR1 SGDLS, CDR2 YYNGEE. This CDR3 contains 15 residues. The chain's CDR3 is CASSVGDASNQPQHF. Complete variable domain (other parts from reference TRBV9 and TRBJ1-5): DSGVTQTPKHLITATGQRVTLRCSPRSGDLSVYWYQQSLDQGLQFLIQYYNGEERAKGNILERFSAQQFPDLHSELNLSSLELGDSALYFCASSVGDASNQPQHFGDGTRLSIL.

The chain uses TRBV5-1 and TRBJ2-1; the D call of TRBD2 rests on TCRdb alone, since no DNA is present to check it. The CDR3 covers 18 residues. Per the germline V gene, CDR1 is SGHRS and CDR2 is YFSETQ. This CDR3 is CASSFRRFSGSSYNEQFF. Variable domain in full (rest from reference TRBV5-1 and TRBJ2-1): KAGVTQTPRYLIKTRGQQVTLSCSPISGHRSVSWYQQTPGQGLQFLFEYFSETQRNKGNFPGRFSGRQFSNSRSEMNVSTLELGDSALYLCASSFRRFSGSSYNEQFFGPGTRLTVL.

CDR3 amino acids: CASSLGPGETQYF. The V gene is TRBV27, the J gene TRBJ2-5; TCRdb's D call, TRBD1, is unchecked because there is no DNA. Germline V CDR1 and CDR2: MNHEY, SMNVEV (reference sequence). This CDR3 contains 13 residues.

This chain links TRBV7-2 with TRBJ2-5; checking the TCRdb D call of TRBD1 is not possible without DNA. The CDR3 runs 16 residues. The V gene's germline CDR1 is SGHTA and CDR2 FQGNSA. CDR3 protein: CASSLKYGQGLETQYF.

The J gene is TRBJ2-5, the V gene TRBV6-5. Per the germline V gene, CDR1 is MNHEY and CDR2 is SVGAGI. The CDR3 has 17 residues. CDR3 amino acids: CASSYLAKGSIQETQYF.

The chain links TRBV19 to TRBJ2-7; TCRdb's D call of TRBD1 is untestable without DNA. The CDR3 has 15 residues. Germline CDR1 and CDR2: LNHDA and SQIVND (reference sequence). CDR3 sequence reads: CASSIAARGTYEQYF.

V and J are TRBV20-1 and TRBJ2-7; TCRdb's assignment of TRBD2 cannot be checked, as there is no DNA. Germline V lookup: CDR1 DFQATT, CDR2 SNEGSKA (reference sequence). The length of the CDR3 is 15 residues. CDR3 sequence reads: CSARVAGARISEQYF.

The chain links TRBV2 to TRBJ2-6. Germline V gene data show CDR1 as SNHLY and CDR2 as FYNNEI. This CDR3 has 14 residues. The CDR3 loop reads CASKILTGANVLTF.

V gene TRBV29-1 combines with J gene TRBJ2-1; checking the TCRdb D call of TRBD1 is not possible without DNA. Germline V gene data show CDR1 as SQVTM and CDR2 as ANQGSEA. CDR3 length: 12 amino acids. This CDR3 is CSVEVGVYGQFF.

The chain carries TRBV6-1 and TRBJ1-3. The CDR3 runs 15 residues. Germline V gene lookup returns CDR1 MNHNS and CDR2 SASEGT. The CDR3: CASSEMAFSGNTIYF.

V and J are TRBV11-2 and TRBJ1-4. Germline CDR1 reads SGHAT; CDR2 reads FQNNGV. The CDR3 has 15 residues. CDR3 residues: CASSQIGATNEKLFF. Complete variable domain (other parts from reference TRBV11-2 and TRBJ1-4): EAGVAQSPRYKIIEKRQSVAFWCNPISGHATLYWYQQILGQGPKLLIQFQNNGVVDDSQLPKDRFSAERLKGVDSTLKIQPAKLEDSAVYLCASSQIGATNEKLFFGSGTQLSVL.

The J gene is TRBJ2-7, the V gene TRBV3-1; the TRBD2 assignment by TCRdb is unverifiable without DNA. Per germline, CDR1 LGHDT and CDR2 YNNKEL (reference sequence). There are 14 residues in the CDR3. The CDR3 reads CASSARAVSYEQYF.